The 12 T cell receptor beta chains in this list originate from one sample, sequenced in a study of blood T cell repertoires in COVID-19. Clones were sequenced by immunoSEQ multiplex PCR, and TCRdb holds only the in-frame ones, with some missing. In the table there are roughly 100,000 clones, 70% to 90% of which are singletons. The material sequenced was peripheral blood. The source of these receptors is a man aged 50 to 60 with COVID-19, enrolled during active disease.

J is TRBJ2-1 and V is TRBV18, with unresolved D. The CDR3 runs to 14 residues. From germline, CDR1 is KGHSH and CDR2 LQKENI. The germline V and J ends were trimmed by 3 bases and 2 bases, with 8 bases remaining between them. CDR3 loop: CASSPSGTYNEQFF. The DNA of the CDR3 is TGTGCCAGCTCACCTTCCGGTACCTACAATGAGCAGTTCTTC. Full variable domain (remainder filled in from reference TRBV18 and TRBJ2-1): NAGVMQNPRHLVRRRGQEARLRCSPMKGHSHVYWYRQLPEEGLKFMVYLQKENIIDESGMPKERFSAEFPKEGPSILRIQQVVRGDSAAYFCASSPSGTYNEQFFGPGTRLTVL.

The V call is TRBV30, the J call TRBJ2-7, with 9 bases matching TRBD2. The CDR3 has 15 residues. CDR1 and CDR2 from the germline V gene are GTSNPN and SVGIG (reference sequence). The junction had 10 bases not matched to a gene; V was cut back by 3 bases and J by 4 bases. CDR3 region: CAWRAPTSGGYEQYF. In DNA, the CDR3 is TGTGCCTGGAGGGCCCCGACTAGCGGAGGTTACGAGCAGTACTTC.

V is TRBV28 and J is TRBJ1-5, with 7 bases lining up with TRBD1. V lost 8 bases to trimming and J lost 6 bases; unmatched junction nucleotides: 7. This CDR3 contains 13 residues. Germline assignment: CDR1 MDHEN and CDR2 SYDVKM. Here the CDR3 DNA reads TGTGCCAGCGTGGACAGGATCGTTCAGCCCCAGCATTTT. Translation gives CASVDRIVQPQHF.

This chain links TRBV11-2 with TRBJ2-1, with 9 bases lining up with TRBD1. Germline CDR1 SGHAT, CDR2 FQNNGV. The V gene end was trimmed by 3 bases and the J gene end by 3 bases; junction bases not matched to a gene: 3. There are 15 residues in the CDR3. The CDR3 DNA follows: TGTGCCAGCAGCTTTGGGACAGGGCGCTACAATGAGCAGTTCTTC. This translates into CASSFGTGRYNEQFF.

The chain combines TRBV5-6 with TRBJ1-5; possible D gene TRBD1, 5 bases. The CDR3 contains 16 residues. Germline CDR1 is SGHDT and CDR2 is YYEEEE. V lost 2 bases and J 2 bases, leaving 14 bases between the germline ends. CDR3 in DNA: TGTGCCAGCAGCTTAGGGGCGGGAGTAGGCAATCAGCCCCAGCATTTT. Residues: CASSLGAGVGNQPQHF. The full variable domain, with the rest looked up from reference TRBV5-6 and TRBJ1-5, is DAGVTQSPTHLIKTRGQQVTLRCSPKSGHDTVSWYQQALGQGPQFIFQYYEEEERQRGNFPDRFSGHQFPNYSSELNVNALLLGDSALYLCASSLGAGVGNQPQHFGDGTRLSIL.

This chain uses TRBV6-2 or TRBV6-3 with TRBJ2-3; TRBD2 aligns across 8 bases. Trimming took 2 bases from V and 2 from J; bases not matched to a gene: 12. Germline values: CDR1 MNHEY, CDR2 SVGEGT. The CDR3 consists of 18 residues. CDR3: CASSYRAVAGRLTDTQYF. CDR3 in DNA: TGTGCCAGCAGTTACAGGGCGGTAGCGGGAAGACTCACAGATACGCAGTATTTT.

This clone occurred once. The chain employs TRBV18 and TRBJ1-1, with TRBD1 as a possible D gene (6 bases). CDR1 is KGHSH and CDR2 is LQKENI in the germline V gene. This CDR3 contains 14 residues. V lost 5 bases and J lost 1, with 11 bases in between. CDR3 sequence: CASSVGHWNTEAFF. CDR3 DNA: TGTGCCAGCTCAGTGGGACATTGGAACACTGAAGCTTTCTTT.

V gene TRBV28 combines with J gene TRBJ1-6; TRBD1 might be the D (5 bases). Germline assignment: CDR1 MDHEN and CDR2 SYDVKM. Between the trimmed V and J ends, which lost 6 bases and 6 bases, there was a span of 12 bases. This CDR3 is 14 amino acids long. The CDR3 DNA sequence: TGTGCCAGCAGCGAGGCAGGGCCTAATTCACCCCTCCACTTT. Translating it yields CASSEAGPNSPLHF.

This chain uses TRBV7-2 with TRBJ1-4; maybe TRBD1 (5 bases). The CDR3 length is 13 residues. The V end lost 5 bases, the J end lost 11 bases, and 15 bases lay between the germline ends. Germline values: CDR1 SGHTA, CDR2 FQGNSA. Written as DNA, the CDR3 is TGTGCCAGCAGCGGCGGCGGGGGGACGAAACTGTTTTTT. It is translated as CASSGGGGTKLFF.

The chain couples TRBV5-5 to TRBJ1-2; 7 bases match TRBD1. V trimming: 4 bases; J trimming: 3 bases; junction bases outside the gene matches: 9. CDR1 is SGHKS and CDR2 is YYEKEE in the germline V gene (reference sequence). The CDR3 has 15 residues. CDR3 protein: CASSPTGQGDYGYTF. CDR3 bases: TGTGCCAGCAGCCCCACCGGGCAGGGGGACTATGGCTACACCTTC.

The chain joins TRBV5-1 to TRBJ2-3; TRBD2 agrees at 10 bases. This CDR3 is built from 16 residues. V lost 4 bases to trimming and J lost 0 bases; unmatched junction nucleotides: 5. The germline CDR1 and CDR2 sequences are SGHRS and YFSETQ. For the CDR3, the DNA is TGCGCCAGCAGCCCCGGACTAGCGGTGAGCACAGATACGCAGTATTTT. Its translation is CASSPGLAVSTDTQYF.

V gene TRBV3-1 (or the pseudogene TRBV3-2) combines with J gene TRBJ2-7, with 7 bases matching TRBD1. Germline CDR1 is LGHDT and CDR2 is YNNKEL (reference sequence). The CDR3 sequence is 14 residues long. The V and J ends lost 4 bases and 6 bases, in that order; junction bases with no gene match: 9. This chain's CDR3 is CASSPHRQGGEQYF. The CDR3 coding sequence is TGTGCCAGCAGCCCCCACCGACAGGGCGGCGAGCAGTACTTC.